The 32 T cell receptor beta chains below come from one sample, sequenced in a study of T-cell memory formation after mild COVID-19. TCRdb called the 5' RACE reads again in MiXCR, with one record for every CDR3 protein. Seen here are approximately 440,000 distinct CDR3 sequences, 20% observed once, and the top ten hold approximately 8.4%. The sequenced material came from PBMCs or a T cell subset sorted from them (not recorded which). These receptors all come from an adult woman who had mild COVID-19 (a few samples of this study predate the infection). Cell type and time point are not known.

This clonotype was seen a handful of times. An end of the junction does not agree with germline; a read error may underlie this. This rearrangement joins TRBV7-8 to TRBJ2-5, with D tentatively TRBD1 (6 bases). The CDR3 covers 11 residues. Germline V gene sequence: CDR1 SGHVS, CDR2 FQNEAQ. The CDR3 is CASSVAPEGEF. The DNA for the CDR3 is TGTGCCAGCAGCGTCGCACCAGAGGGGGAATTC.

This clonotype was seen only a few times. This chain links TRBV7-9 with TRBJ1-1; D possibly corresponds to TRBD1 (5 bases). CDR1 is SEHNR, CDR2 FQNEAQ, per germline (reference sequence). CDR3 size: 13 residues. Trimming took off 0 bases at V and 8 bases at J, with 10 bases between the two ends. CDR3 in DNA: TGTGCCAGCAGCTTAGCGGGGGAGCTAGAAGCTTTCTTT. It is translated as CASSLAGELEAFF. The full variable domain, in which reference TRBV7-9 and TRBJ1-1 provide the parts outside the CDR3, is DTGVSQNPRHKITKRGQNVTFRCDPISEHNRLYWYRQTLGQGPEFLTYFQNEAQLEKSRLLSDRFSAERPKGSFSTLEIQRTEQGDSAMYLCASSLAGELEAFFGQGTRLTVV.

The sample holds a few counts of this clonotype. CDR3 nucleotides: TGTGCCAGCAGTAGCGGCTTAGCAGTTCTGGAGACCCAGTACTTC. Its protein is CASSSGLAVLETQYF. The gene calls are TRBV6-5 and TRBJ2-5, with D maybe TRBD2 (5 bases). From germline, CDR1 is MNHEY and CDR2 SVGAGI. Trimming removed 5 bases at V and 5 bases at J, with 18 bases between. This CDR3 comprises 15 residues.

The gene calls are TRBV12-3 or TRBV12-4 and TRBJ2-2; TRBD2 matches 9 bases. V gave up 2 bases and J gave up 4 bases; unmatched junction bases: 2. This CDR3 is built from 15 residues. CDR3 amino acids: CASSLLLAGTGELFF. The CDR3 nucleotides read TGTGCCAGCAGTTTACTACTAGCGGGCACCGGGGAGCTGTTTTTT.

This clonotype came up a few times. The chain carries TRBV6-5 and TRBJ1-1, with TRBD1 identical over 9 bases. V lost 2 bases, J lost 2 bases, and 3 bases stayed unmatched. This CDR3 spans 15 amino acids. Germline CDR1 is MNHEY and CDR2 is SVGAGI. The CDR3 DNA is TGTGCCAGCAGTTACCTGGGACAGGGTAACACTGAAGCTTTCTTT. Its protein is CASSYLGQGNTEAFF.

In its sample, this clonotype was seen a few times. The V gene is TRBV19, the J gene TRBJ2-7; 15 bases align to TRBD2. The germline CDR1 and CDR2 sequences are LNHDA and SQIVND (reference sequence). With V trimmed by 6 bases and J by 5 bases, 11 bases remained unmatched. The CDR3 length is 17 residues. The CDR3 region is CASSLSPGLAGGNEQYF. In DNA, the CDR3 is TGTGCCAGTAGCCTCTCCCCGGGACTAGCGGGGGGAAACGAGCAGTACTTC.

V usage is TRBV10-2 and J usage is TRBJ2-2, with 8 bases lining up with TRBD2. CDR1 and CDR2 from the germline V gene are WSHSY and SAAADI. V was pared by 4 bases and J by 4 bases, with 8 bases of the junction left unmatched. The CDR3 is 16 residues long. CDR3 region: CASSGSGGGPTGELFF. The CDR3 DNA sequence: TGCGCCAGCAGTGGTAGCGGCGGGGGGCCCACCGGGGAGCTGTTTTTT.

This clonotype was seen ten or more times. This rearrangement joins TRBV27 to TRBJ2-7; the D is unclear. Per the germline V gene, CDR1 is MNHEY and CDR2 is SMNVEV (reference sequence). The CDR3 is made up of 16 amino acids. Trimming removed 6 bases from V and 0 bases from J, with 18 bases in between. CDR3 protein: CASRPQPGLSSYEQYF. The CDR3 DNA reads TGTGCCAGCAGACCCCAACCGGGCCTCAGCTCCTACGAGCAGTACTTC.

The chain carries TRBV5-1 and TRBJ2-7; TRBD1 might be the D (6 bases). This CDR3 is built from 14 residues. Per the germline V gene, CDR1 is SGHRS and CDR2 is YFSETQ. V was shortened by 6 bases and J by 2 bases, with 15 bases between the two germline ends. In nucleotides, the CDR3 is TGCGCCAGCATGGTATCACAGGGCCCCTACGAGCAGTACTTC. Its translation is CASMVSQGPYEQYF.

This clonotype was seen at least ten times. V and J are TRBV5-1 and TRBJ1-1; weak D call: TRBD1 (5 bases). This CDR3 has 13 amino acids. Trimming removed 5 bases from V and 2 bases from J, with 10 bases in between. Germline assignment: CDR1 SGHRS and CDR2 YFSETQ. As DNA, the CDR3 is TGCGCCAGCAGGGAACAGGACAACACTGAAGCTTTCTTT. It codes for CASREQDNTEAFF.

J is TRBJ2-4 and V is TRBV7-9, with TRBD1 as a possible D gene (8 bases). Germline V lookup: CDR1 SEHNR, CDR2 FQNEAQ (reference sequence). V was clipped by 4 bases and J by 4 bases, with 17 bases between them. The CDR3 length is 16 residues. The DNA for the CDR3 is TGTGCCAGCAGCTCCGGACAGGGAGGGGTAAAAAACATTCAGTACTTC. It encodes CASSSGQGGVKNIQYF.

This clonotype was counted a few times. This sequence joins TRBV9 and TRBJ1-6; 8 bases match TRBD1. In germline, CDR1 is SGDLS, CDR2 YYNGEE. The CDR3 is made up of 15 amino acids. Losses at the gene ends were 3 bases for V and 7 bases for J; bases not matched to a gene: 6. This CDR3 is CASSADGTGNSPLHF. Written as DNA, the CDR3 is TGTGCCAGCAGCGCCGACGGGACAGGAAATTCACCCCTCCACTTT.

In its sample, this clonotype was seen a few times. This chain joins TRBV5-1 and TRBJ2-1; D might be TRBD1 (5 bases). The CDR3 covers 17 residues. Trimming pared 0 bases from V and 0 bases from J, leaving 13 bases between. Germline assignment: CDR1 SGHRS and CDR2 YFSETQ. The CDR3 protein is CASSLEAQGSSYNEQFF. The CDR3 DNA sequence: TGCGCCAGCAGCTTGGAGGCCCAGGGTAGCTCCTACAATGAGCAGTTCTTC.

This clonotype was observed a handful of times. In nucleotides, the CDR3 is TGTGCCAGCAGCCTGGGACTAGCGGGAGGCGTGAATGAGCAGTTCTTC. Encoded protein: CASSLGLAGGVNEQFF. This chain joins TRBV7-9 and TRBJ2-1; 15 bases match TRBD2. Germline-derived CDR1 and CDR2 are SEHNR and FQNEAQ (reference sequence). The CDR3 is 16 residues long. J gave up 7 bases and V 5 bases, and 6 bases lay outside the gene matches.

This clonotype has only a few counts. The chain links TRBV12-3 or TRBV12-4 to TRBJ2-4; 12 bases agree with TRBD1. The V gene end was trimmed by 3 bases and the J gene end by 13 bases; junction bases not matched to a gene: 7. This CDR3 has 14 residues. CDR3 in amino acids: CASSLGQGAPLQYF. The CDR3 bases are TGTGCCAGCAGTTTGGGACAGGGGGCCCCGTTACAGTACTTC.

The V gene is TRBV7-9, the J gene TRBJ2-5; TRBD2 matches 14 bases. The V segment lost 1 base and the J segment 7 bases; nucleotides outside the gene matches: 8. The CDR3 has 17 residues. Germline V gene sequence: CDR1 SEHNR, CDR2 FQNEAQ (reference sequence). CDR3 region: CASSLEWTSGGTGTQYF. The CDR3 bases are TGTGCCAGCAGCTTAGAATGGACTAGCGGGGGGACAGGGACCCAGTACTTC.

This clonotype has more than one count but fewer than ten. The chain employs TRBV11-2 and TRBJ1-1, with D hard to call. V was pared by 3 bases and J by 4 bases, with 18 bases between. The CDR3 spans 16 residues. The germline V gene encodes CDR1 SGHAT and CDR2 FQNNGV. The CDR3 loop reads CASSFLRNPIFTEAFF. The CDR3 coding sequence is TGTGCCAGCAGCTTCCTCCGTAATCCGATCTTCACTGAAGCTTTCTTT.

This clonotype was observed a handful of times. This rearrangement joins TRBV10-3 to TRBJ1-5, with a weak D call TRBD1 (5 bases). Germline V lookup: CDR1 ENHRY, CDR2 SYGVKD. The CDR3 consists of 14 residues. Between the trimmed V and J ends, which lost 2 bases and 6 bases, there was a span of 11 bases. The CDR3 region has the DNA TGTGCCATCAGTGAGGGGGCGCAGGGTCAGCCCCAGCATTTT. Its protein is CAISEGAQGQPQHF.

V and J are TRBV7-9 and TRBJ2-2, with TRBD2 identical over 7 bases. The CDR3 loop spans 16 amino acids. V lost 1 base, J lost 3 bases, and 5 bases stayed unmatched. Germline-derived CDR1 and CDR2 are SEHNR and FQNEAQ (reference sequence). CDR3 residues: CASSLGLADYTGELFF. The CDR3 DNA sequence: TGTGCCAGCAGCTTAGGGCTAGCGGATTACACCGGGGAGCTGTTTTTT.

V and J are TRBV7-9 and TRBJ2-7, with TRBD2 matching over 10 bases. Trimming took 4 bases from V and 3 from J; bases not matched to a gene: 9. Germline loops: CDR1 SEHNR, CDR2 FQNEAQ (reference sequence). This CDR3 has 16 amino acids. The CDR3: CASSSDLAGDNYEQYF. In DNA, the CDR3 is TGTGCCAGCAGCTCCGATCTAGCGGGAGATAACTACGAGCAGTACTTC.

V and J are TRBV10-3 and TRBJ1-2; D call uncertain. V lost 3 bases and J 2 bases, leaving 13 bases between the germline ends. CDR3 length: 15 amino acids. The germline CDR1 and CDR2 sequences are ENHRY and SYGVKD. In DNA, the CDR3 is TGTGCCATCAGTGATCCCAAACAGATGAACTATGGCTACACCTTC. It encodes CAISDPKQMNYGYTF.

This rearrangement joins TRBV6-4 to TRBJ2-1; 8 bases line up with TRBD1. The germline CDR1 and CDR2 sequences are MRHNA and SNTAGT. The CDR3 extends over 16 amino acids. V was clipped by 0 bases and J by 3 bases; unmatched bases: 4. The CDR3 protein is CASSDSWTGYYNEQFF. CDR3 nucleotide sequence: TGTGCCAGCAGTGACTCGTGGACAGGGTACTACAATGAGCAGTTCTTC.

This clonotype was seen a few times. The J gene is TRBJ1-1, the V gene TRBV5-1; D is undetermined. Looked up from germline, CDR1 is SGHRS and CDR2 is YFSETQ. The CDR3 spans 13 residues. V gave up 4 bases and J gave up 5 bases, with 12 bases separating them. For the CDR3, the DNA is TGCGCCAGCAGCCGTGACCTGGGGACTGAAGCTTTCTTT. Translating it yields CASSRDLGTEAFF. Using reference TRBV5-1 and TRBJ1-1 for the parts outside the CDR3, the full variable domain is KAGVTQTPRYLIKTRGQQVTLSCSPISGHRSVSWYQQTPGQGLQFLFEYFSETQRNKGNFPGRFSGRQFSNSRSEMNVSTLELGDSALYLCASSRDLGTEAFFGQGTRLTVV.

There are a few counts of this clonotype. The chain combines TRBV28 with TRBJ2-7; 9 nucleotides line up with TRBD1. Germline assignment: CDR1 MDHEN and CDR2 SYDVKM. Unmatched junction bases numbered 2, after V lost 6 bases and J lost 2 bases. The CDR3 contains 13 residues. The CDR3 reads CASSHRGPYEQYF. Written as DNA, the CDR3 is TGTGCCAGCAGCCACAGGGGGCCCTACGAGCAGTACTTC.

CDR3 coding DNA: TGTGCCAGCAGTCTCCGCAGACAGGGAAGCTCCTACGAGCAGTACTTC. It translates to CASSLRRQGSSYEQYF. The rearrangement uses TRBV27 and TRBJ2-7; 7 bases are shared with TRBD1. The V gene's germline CDR1 is MNHEY and CDR2 SMNVEV (reference sequence). J lost 0 bases, V lost 5 bases, and 10 bases had no gene match. The CDR3 is 16 amino acids.

CDR3 sequence: CASSPGQGYNQPQHF. In DNA, the CDR3 is TGTGCCAGCTCACCAGGGCAGGGGTACAATCAGCCCCAGCATTTT. V is TRBV18 and J is TRBJ1-5, with TRBD1 as a possible D gene (6 bases). In germline, CDR1 is KGHSH, CDR2 LQKENI. V lost 2 bases, J lost 3 bases, and 11 bases lay in between. CDR3 size: 15 residues.

V usage is TRBV5-1 and J usage is TRBJ2-1; 8 bases are shared with TRBD1. This CDR3 comprises 14 residues. Germline-derived CDR1 and CDR2 are SGHRS and YFSETQ. Losses at the gene ends were 2 bases for V and 8 bases for J; bases not matched to a gene: 6. This CDR3 reads CASSFGTGGYEQFF. The CDR3 DNA sequence: TGCGCCAGCAGCTTCGGGACAGGAGGGTATGAGCAGTTCTTC.

This clonotype came up a few times. This rearrangement joins TRBV7-8 to TRBJ2-7; possibly TRBD1 for D (5 bases). With 6 bases removed from V and 3 bases from J, the gap between germline ends came to 9 bases. Germline CDR1 is SGHVS and CDR2 is FQNEAQ. The CDR3 is 12 residues long. This CDR3 is CASSRQNYEQYF. In DNA form, the CDR3 reads TGTGCCAGCAGTCGACAGAACTACGAGCAGTACTTC.

This sequence joins TRBV7-6 and TRBJ2-5, with D possibly being TRBD1 (6 bases). CDR3 length: 16 residues. The V gene lost 0 bases and the J gene lost 7 bases, with 18 bases spanning the gap. The germline CDR1 and CDR2 sequences are SGHVS and FNYEAQ. The CDR3 sequence: CASSLARDTVRRTQYF. Written as DNA, the CDR3 is TGTGCCAGCAGCTTAGCCCGGGACACCGTGCGACGGACCCAGTACTTC.

The CDR3 DNA follows: TGTGCCATCCGACTAGCGGGATACAATGAGCAGTTCTTC. This codes for CAIRLAGYNEQFF. V gene TRBV11-2 combines with J gene TRBJ2-1, with 11 bases aligning to TRBD2. Trimming at V came to 10 bases and at J to 4 bases, leaving 3 bases not matched to a gene. Per the germline V gene, CDR1 is SGHAT and CDR2 is FQNNGV. This CDR3 region has 13 residues.

This clonotype was observed a few times. The chain is built from TRBV5-1 and TRBJ2-7; 7 nucleotides match TRBD1. V trimming: 8 bases; J trimming: 0 bases; junction bases outside the gene matches: 14. CDR3 length: 16 residues. Per the germline V gene, CDR1 is SGHRS and CDR2 is YFSETQ. The CDR3 loop is CASSITSGQSSYEQYF. Here the CDR3 DNA reads TGCGCCAGTTCTATAACTTCGGGACAGAGCTCCTACGAGCAGTACTTC.

The V and J genes are TRBV12-3 or TRBV12-4 and TRBJ2-2; 9 nucleotides align to TRBD2. The V and J ends lost 3 bases and 0 bases, in that order; junction bases with no gene match: 14. The CDR3 is made up of 20 amino acids. CDR3 nucleotide sequence: TGTGCCAGCAGTTTTGATCCCGGGGCGCTAGCGGGATCGAACACCGGGGAGCTGTTTTTT. It translates to CASSFDPGALAGSNTGELFF.